The sequence of this TCR beta chain was determined in a study of blood T cell repertoires in COVID-19. Only in-frame clones appear in the TCRdb table, and some are missing; sequencing was by immunoSEQ multiplex PCR. The sample includes about 130,000 clones, roughly 83% of them seen just once. CDR3 size: 14 residues. CDR1 and CDR2 (germline): SQVTM, ANQGSEA. V was clipped by 5 bases and J by 6 bases, with 19 bases between them. This TCR was recovered from a human donor in a cohort sampled during active COVID-19. V is TRBV29-1 and J is TRBJ2-5, with D perhaps TRBD2 (6 bases). Sequences were obtained from peripheral blood. The CDR3 region is CSVPRGGLTQTQYF. CDR3 bases: TGCAGCGTTCCAAGGGGAGGATTAACGCAGACCCAGTACTTC.